This T cell receptor (beta chain) was identified during a study of T-cell reconstitution after alpha-beta-depleted transplantation in children. The CDR3 extends over 14 amino acids. V shed 1 base and J 7 bases; nucleotides not matched to a gene: 9. CDR1 is DFQATT, CDR2 SNEGSKA, per germline (reference sequence). The TCRbeta library incorporated unique molecular identifiers. Each CDR3 protein gets one entry after TCRdb re-called the PCR reads with MiXCR. This table holds roughly 610,000 distinct CDR3 sequences, 8% to 11% found once. This chain joins TRBV20-1 and TRBJ2-7, with 8 bases aligning to TRBD2. The sample here was PBMCs from the stem cell graft donor, taken from the stem cell graft. The clonotype originates from a human donor who donated a stem cell graft to a child with acute myeloid leukemia. The CDR3 DNA reads as TGCAGTGCTAGAGGTCCGGGAGGGCCAGGGGAGCAGTACTTC. Translating it yields CSARGPGGPGEQYF.